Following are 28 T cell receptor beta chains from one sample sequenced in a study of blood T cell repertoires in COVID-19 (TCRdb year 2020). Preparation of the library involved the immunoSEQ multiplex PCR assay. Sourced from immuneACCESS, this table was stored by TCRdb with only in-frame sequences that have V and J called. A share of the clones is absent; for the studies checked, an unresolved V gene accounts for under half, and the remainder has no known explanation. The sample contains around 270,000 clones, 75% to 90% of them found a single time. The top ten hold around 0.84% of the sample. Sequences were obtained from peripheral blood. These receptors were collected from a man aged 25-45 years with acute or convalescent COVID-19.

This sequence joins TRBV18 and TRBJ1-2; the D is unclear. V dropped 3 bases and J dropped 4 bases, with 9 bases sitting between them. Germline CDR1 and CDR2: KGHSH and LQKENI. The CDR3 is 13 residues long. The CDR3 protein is CASSPSGSYGYTF. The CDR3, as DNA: TGTGCCAGCTCACCTTCAGGCTCCTATGGCTACACCTTC.

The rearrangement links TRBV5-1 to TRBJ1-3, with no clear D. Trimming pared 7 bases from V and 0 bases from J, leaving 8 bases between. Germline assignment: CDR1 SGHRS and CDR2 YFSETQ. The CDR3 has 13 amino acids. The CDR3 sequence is CASGESSGNTIYF. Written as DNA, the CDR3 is TGCGCCAGCGGAGAAAGCTCTGGAAACACCATATATTTT.

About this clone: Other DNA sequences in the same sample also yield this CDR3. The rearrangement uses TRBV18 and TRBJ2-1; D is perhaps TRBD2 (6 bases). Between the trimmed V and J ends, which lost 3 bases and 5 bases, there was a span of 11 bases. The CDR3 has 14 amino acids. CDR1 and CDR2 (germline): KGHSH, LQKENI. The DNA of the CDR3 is TGTGCCAGCTCACCCTTGACTAGAAACAATGAGCAGTTCTTC. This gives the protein CASSPLTRNNEQFF.

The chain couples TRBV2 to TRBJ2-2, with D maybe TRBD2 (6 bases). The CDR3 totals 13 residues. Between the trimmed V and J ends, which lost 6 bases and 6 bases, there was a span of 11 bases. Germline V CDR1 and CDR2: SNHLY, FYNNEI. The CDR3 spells CASRTSSSGELFF. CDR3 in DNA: TGTGCCAGCAGGACTAGTTCCTCCGGGGAGCTGTTTTTT. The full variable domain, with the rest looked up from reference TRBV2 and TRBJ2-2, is EPEVTQTPSHQVTQMGQEVILRCVPISNHLYFYWYRQILGQKVEFLVSFYNNEISEKSEIFDDQFSVERPDGSNFTLKIRSTKLEDSAMYFCASRTSSSGELFFGEGSRLTVL.

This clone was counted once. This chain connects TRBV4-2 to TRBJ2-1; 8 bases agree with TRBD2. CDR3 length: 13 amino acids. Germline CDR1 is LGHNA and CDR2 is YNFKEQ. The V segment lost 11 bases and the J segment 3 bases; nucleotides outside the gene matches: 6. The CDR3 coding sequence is TGTGCCGCCGGGCTAGCGGGCTACAATGAGCAGTTCTTC. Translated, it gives CAAGLAGYNEQFF.

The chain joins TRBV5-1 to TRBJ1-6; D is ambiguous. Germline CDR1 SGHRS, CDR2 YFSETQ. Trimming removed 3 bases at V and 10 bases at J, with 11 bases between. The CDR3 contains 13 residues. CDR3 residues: CASSSDTLSPLHF. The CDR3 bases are TGCGCCAGCAGCTCGGATACACTATCACCCCTCCACTTT.

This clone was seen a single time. CDR3 nucleotides: TGCGCCAGCAGCCAAGACCATCCCACTCCCGGGGAGCTGTTTTTT. This translates into CASSQDHPTPGELFF. V and J are TRBV4-1 and TRBJ2-2; D gene unclear. The CDR3 is 15 residues long. V lost 0 bases and J 6 bases, leaving 11 bases between the germline ends. Per the germline V gene, CDR1 is MGHRA and CDR2 is YSYEKL.

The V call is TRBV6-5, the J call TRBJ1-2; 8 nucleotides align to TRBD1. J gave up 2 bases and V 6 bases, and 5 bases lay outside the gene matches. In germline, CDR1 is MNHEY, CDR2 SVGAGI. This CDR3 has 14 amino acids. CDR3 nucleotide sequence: TGTGCCAGCAGGACGGACAGGGCGAACTATGGCTACACCTTC. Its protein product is CASRTDRANYGYTF.

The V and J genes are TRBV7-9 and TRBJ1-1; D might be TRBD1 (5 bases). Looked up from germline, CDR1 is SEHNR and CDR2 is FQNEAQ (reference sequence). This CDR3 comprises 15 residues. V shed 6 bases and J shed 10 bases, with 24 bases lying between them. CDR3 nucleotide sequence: TGTGCCAGCAGGGGGACTAGGACGAACACTGAAGGAGCTTTCTTT. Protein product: CASRGTRTNTEGAFF.

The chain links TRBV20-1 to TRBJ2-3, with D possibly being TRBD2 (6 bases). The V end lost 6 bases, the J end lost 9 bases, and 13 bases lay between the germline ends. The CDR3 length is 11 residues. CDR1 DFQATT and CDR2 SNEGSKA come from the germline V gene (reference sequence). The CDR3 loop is CSAGRLDTQYF. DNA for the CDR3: TGCAGTGCCGGGAGACTCGACACGCAGTATTTT.

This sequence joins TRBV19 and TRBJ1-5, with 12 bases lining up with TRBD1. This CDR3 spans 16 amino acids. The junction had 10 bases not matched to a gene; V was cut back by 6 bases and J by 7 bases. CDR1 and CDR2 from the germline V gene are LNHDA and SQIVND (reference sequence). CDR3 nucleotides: TGTGCCAGTAGCCTGGGACAGGGGGCCGACAGGCAGCCCCAGCATTTT. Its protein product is CASSLGQGADRQPQHF.

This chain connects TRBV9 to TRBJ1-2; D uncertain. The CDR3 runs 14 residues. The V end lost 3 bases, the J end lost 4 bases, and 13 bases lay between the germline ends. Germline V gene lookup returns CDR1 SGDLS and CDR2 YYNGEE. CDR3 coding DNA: TGTGCCAGCAGCGCGACTGACGCGGTCTATGGCTACACCTTC. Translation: CASSATDAVYGYTF.

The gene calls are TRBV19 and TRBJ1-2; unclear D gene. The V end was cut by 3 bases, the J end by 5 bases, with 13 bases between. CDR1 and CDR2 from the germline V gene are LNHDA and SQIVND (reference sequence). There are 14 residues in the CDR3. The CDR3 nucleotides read TGTGCCAGTAGTATTGGCAGGATTCGTTATGGCTACACCTTC. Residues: CASSIGRIRYGYTF.

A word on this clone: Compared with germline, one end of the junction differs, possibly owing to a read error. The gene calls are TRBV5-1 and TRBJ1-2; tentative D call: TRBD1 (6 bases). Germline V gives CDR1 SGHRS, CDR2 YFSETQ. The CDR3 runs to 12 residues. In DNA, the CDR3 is TGCGCCAGCAGCCCCTTAGGACAGAGGTTGGACTTC. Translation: CASSPLGQRLDF.

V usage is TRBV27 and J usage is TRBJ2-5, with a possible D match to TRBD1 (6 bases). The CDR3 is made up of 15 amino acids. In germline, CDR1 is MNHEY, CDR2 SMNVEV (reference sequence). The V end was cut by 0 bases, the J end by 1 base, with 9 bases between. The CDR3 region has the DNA TGTGCCAGCAGTTTATCCGGGACAACCCAAGAGACCCAGTACTTC. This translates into CASSLSGTTQETQYF.

CDR3 residues: CASISRGGPNTEAFF. DNA of the CDR3: TGTGCCAGCATTTCGAGGGGAGGACCTAACACTGAAGCTTTCTTT. The chain carries TRBV6-5 and TRBJ1-1; tentative D call: TRBD1 (5 bases). Germline loops: CDR1 MNHEY, CDR2 SVGAGI. The CDR3 spans 15 residues. Trimming shortened V by 7 bases and J by 2 bases, and 17 bases separated the two germline ends.

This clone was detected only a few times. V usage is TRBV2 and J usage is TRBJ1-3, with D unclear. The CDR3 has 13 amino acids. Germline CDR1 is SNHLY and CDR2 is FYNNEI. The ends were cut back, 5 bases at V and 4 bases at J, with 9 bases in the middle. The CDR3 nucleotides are TGTGCCAGCAGTAGGGAGTCGGGAAACACCATATATTTT. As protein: CASSRESGNTIYF.

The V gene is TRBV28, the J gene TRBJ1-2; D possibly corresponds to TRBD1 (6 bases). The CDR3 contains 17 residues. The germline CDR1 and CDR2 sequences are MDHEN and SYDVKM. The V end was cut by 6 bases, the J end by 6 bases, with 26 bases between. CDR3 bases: TGTGCCAGCAGCCGACCCTCCGGGACACCTACCCTCCATGGCTACACCTTC. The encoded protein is CASSRPSGTPTLHGYTF.

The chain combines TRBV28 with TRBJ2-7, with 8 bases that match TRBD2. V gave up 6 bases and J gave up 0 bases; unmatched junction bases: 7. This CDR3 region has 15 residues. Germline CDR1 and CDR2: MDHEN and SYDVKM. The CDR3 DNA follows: TGTGCCAGCAGGGGAAGCGGGGGAACCTCCTACGAGCAGTACTTC. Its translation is CASRGSGGTSYEQYF.

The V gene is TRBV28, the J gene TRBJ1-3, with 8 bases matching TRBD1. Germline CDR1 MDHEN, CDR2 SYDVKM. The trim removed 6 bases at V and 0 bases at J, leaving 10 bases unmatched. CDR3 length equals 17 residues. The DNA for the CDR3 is TGTGCCAGCAGCACCCAGGGGGCGATAATCTCTGGAAACACCATATATTTT. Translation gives CASSTQGAIISGNTIYF. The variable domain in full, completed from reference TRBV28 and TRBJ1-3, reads DVKVTQSSRYLVKRTGEKVFLECVQDMDHENMFWYRQDPGLGLRLIYFSYDVKMKEKGDIPEGYSVSREKKERFSLILESASTNQTSMYLCASSTQGAIISGNTIYFGEGSWLTVV.

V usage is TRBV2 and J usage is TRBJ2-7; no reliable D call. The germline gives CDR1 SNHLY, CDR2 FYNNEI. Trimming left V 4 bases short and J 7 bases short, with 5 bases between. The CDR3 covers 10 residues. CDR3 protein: CASSVMEQYF. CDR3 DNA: TGTGCCAGCAGTGTTATGGAGCAGTACTTC. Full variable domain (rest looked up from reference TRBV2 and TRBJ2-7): EPEVTQTPSHQVTQMGQEVILRCVPISNHLYFYWYRQILGQKVEFLVSFYNNEISEKSEIFDDQFSVERPDGSNFTLKIRSTKLEDSAMYFCASSVMEQYFGPGTRLTVT.

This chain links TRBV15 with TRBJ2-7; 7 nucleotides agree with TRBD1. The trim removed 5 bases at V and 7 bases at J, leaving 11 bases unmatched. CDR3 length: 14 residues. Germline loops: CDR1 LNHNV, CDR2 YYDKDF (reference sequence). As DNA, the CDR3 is TGTGCCACCAGCCGACAGGGTGACCCCAGGGAGCAGTACTTC. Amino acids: CATSRQGDPREQYF.

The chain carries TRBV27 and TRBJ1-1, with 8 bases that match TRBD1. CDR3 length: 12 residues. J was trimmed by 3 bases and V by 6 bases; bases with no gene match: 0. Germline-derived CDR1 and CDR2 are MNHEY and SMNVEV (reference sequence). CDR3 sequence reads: CASRGQDTEAFF. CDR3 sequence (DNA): TGTGCCAGCAGGGGACAGGACACTGAAGCTTTCTTT.

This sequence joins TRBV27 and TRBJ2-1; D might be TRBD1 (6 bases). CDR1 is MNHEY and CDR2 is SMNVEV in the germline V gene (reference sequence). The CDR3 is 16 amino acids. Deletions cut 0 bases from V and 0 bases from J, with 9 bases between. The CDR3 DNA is TGTGCCAGCAGTTTATCGGCAGGGGCCTCCTACAATGAGCAGTTCTTC. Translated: CASSLSAGASYNEQFF.

The CDR3 sequence is CASSLGENQPQHF. CDR3 sequence (DNA): TGTGCCAGCAGTTTAGGAGAAAATCAGCCCCAGCATTTT. The chain recombines TRBV12-3 or TRBV12-4 with TRBJ1-5, with D unresolved. Trimming removed 1 base from V and 4 bases from J, with 5 bases in between. The CDR3 has 13 amino acids.

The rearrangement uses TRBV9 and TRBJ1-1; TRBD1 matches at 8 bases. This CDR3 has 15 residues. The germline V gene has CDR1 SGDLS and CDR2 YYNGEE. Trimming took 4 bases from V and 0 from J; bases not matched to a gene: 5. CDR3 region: CASSPQGALNTEAFF. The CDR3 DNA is TGTGCCAGCAGCCCCCAGGGGGCGCTGAACACTGAAGCTTTCTTT.

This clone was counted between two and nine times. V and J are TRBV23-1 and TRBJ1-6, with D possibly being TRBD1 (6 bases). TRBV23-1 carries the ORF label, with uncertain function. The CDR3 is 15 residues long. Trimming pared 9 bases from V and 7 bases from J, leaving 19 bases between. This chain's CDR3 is CARDQGWDKNSPLHF. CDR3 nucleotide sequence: TGCGCCAGGGACCAGGGGTGGGACAAAAATTCACCCCTCCACTTT.

Written as DNA, the CDR3 is TGTGCCAGCTCACCAGAGGGTTACTCTGGAAACACCATATATTTT. Its translation: CASSPEGYSGNTIYF. The chain combines TRBV18 with TRBJ1-3; no firm D call. The ends were cut back, 2 bases at V and 0 bases at J, with 8 bases in the middle. Germline values: CDR1 KGHSH, CDR2 LQKENI. CDR3 length: 15 residues.